Each of the 24 T cell receptor beta chains below was sequenced from the same sample in a study of T cell repertoires in cytomegalovirus infection. TCRdb itself ran the reads through MiXCR, one entry per CDR3 protein. The sample has about 160,000 distinct CDR3 sequences; 20% to 25% are singletons. No antigen is known for these receptors. The sequenced sample was CD8+ T cells from cultured PBMCs, obtained from culture after CMV antigen stimulation. The origin of the receptors is a human donor in good health (CMV status not recorded). Some clones in this sample may be carry-over from other donors' samples.

This clonotype was found a few times. The chain carries TRBV7-9 and TRBJ2-1; D uncertain. This CDR3 comprises 14 residues. CDR1 and CDR2 from the germline V gene are SEHNR and FQNEAQ (reference sequence). The V end lost 1 base, the J end lost 7 bases, and 11 bases lay between the germline ends. CDR3 DNA sequence: TGTGCCAGCAGCTTAGGCCAACAAGTAAATGAGCAGTTCTTC. Its protein is CASSLGQQVNEQFF.

This chain uses TRBV12-3 or TRBV12-4 with TRBJ2-5; TRBD2 matches 7 bases. The CDR3 loop spans 13 amino acids. Trimming took 6 bases from V and 5 from J; bases not matched to a gene: 6. The CDR3 loop reads CASRPSGWETQYF. The CDR3 coding sequence is TGTGCCAGCAGACCTAGCGGTTGGGAGACCCAGTACTTC.

This chain connects TRBV7-9 to TRBJ2-1; no definite D call. Germline lookup yields CDR1 SEHNR and CDR2 FQNEAQ (reference sequence). V was clipped by 6 bases and J by 3 bases, with 15 bases between them. The CDR3 has 15 residues. For the CDR3, the DNA is TGTGCCAGCAGGATCGCTAGAAGCAACTACAATGAGCAGTTCTTC. Residues: CASRIARSNYNEQFF.

The gene calls are TRBV7-8 and TRBJ1-1, with D uncertain. V lost 5 bases to trimming and J lost 6 bases, with 13 bases between them. The CDR3 has 13 residues. The germline gives CDR1 SGHVS, CDR2 FQNEAQ. CDR3 protein: CASSNSRAPEAFF. The CDR3 DNA reads TGTGCCAGCAGCAATTCCCGGGCTCCTGAAGCTTTCTTT.

The chain uses TRBV29-1 and TRBJ2-2; D tentatively reads TRBD1 or TRBD2 (5 bases each). CDR1 and CDR2 from the germline V gene are SQVTM and ANQGSEA. Trimming pared 0 bases from V and 2 bases from J, leaving 10 bases between. The CDR3 totals 15 residues. CDR3 coding DNA: TGCAGCGTTGAAGATAGGGACGGAAACACCGGGGAGCTGTTTTTT. This sequence encodes CSVEDRDGNTGELFF.

This sequence joins TRBV9 and TRBJ2-7; the D is unclear. V gave up 4 bases and J gave up 0 bases, with 14 bases separating them. Germline CDR1 is SGDLS and CDR2 is YYNGEE. The length of the CDR3 is 15 residues. For the CDR3, the DNA is TGTGCCAGCAGCCCGACAATCGAGAGCTCCTACGAGCAGTACTTC. Protein sequence: CASSPTIESSYEQYF.

The rearrangement links TRBV7-9 to TRBJ2-5, with D perhaps being TRBD1 or TRBD2 (6 bases each). The CDR3 is 15 amino acids. CDR1 is SEHNR, CDR2 FQNEAQ, per germline (reference sequence). V lost 6 bases to trimming and J lost 1 base, with 15 bases between them. This chain's CDR3 is CASRRGAEPQETQYF. CDR3 coding DNA: TGTGCCAGCAGAAGGGGGGCGGAACCCCAAGAGACCCAGTACTTC.

V usage is TRBV6-2 or TRBV6-3 and J usage is TRBJ1-5, with D hard to call. Germline assignment: CDR1 MNHEY and CDR2 SVGEGT. The CDR3 spans 15 residues. Trimming removed 7 bases at V and 2 bases at J, with 15 bases between. CDR3 sequence: CASNTDLNGNQPQHF. The CDR3 DNA sequence: TGTGCCAGCAACACGGACCTAAATGGCAATCAGCCCCAGCATTTT.

V and J are TRBV7-2 and TRBJ2-7, with TRBD1 matching over 8 bases. This CDR3 has 16 amino acids. The junction had 9 bases not matched to a gene; V was cut back by 5 bases and J by 0 bases. Germline values: CDR1 SGHTA, CDR2 FQGNSA. Written as DNA, the CDR3 is TGTGCCAGCAGCAACCGGACAGGGAGACCCTCCTACGAGCAGTACTTC. This translates into CASSNRTGRPSYEQYF.

The chain is built from TRBV10-2 and TRBJ2-1; no clear D gene. The germline V and J ends were trimmed by 1 base and 9 bases, with 10 bases remaining between them. This CDR3 comprises 13 residues. Germline lookup yields CDR1 WSHSY and CDR2 SAAADI. CDR3 sequence: CASSEFSSVEQFF. CDR3 nucleotide sequence: TGCGCCAGCAGTGAGTTCTCTAGTGTTGAGCAGTTCTTC.

This clonotype was counted a few times. This chain links TRBV12-3 or TRBV12-4 with TRBJ1-1; perhaps TRBD1 as D (6 bases). Trimming shortened V by 8 bases and J by 0 bases, and 13 bases separated the two germline ends. The CDR3 totals 14 residues. CDR3: CASGRTAMNTEAFF. The CDR3 nucleotides are TGTGCCAGCGGTCGGACAGCCATGAACACTGAAGCTTTCTTT.

This clonotype showed up just a few times. V gene TRBV7-8 combines with J gene TRBJ2-4; TRBD2 matches 7 bases. V lost 9 bases and J lost 3; bases outside the gene matches: 5. The CDR3 has 13 amino acids. The V gene's germline CDR1 is SGHVS and CDR2 FQNEAQ. The CDR3 DNA follows: TGTGCCAGTCTCGCTAGCGGCAAAAACATTCAGTACTTC. Its translation: CASLASGKNIQYF.

This clonotype was seen only a few times. The chain joins TRBV2 to TRBJ2-3; TRBD2 aligns across 10 bases. There are 16 residues in the CDR3. Germline CDR1 reads SNHLY; CDR2 reads FYNNEI. V shed 5 bases and J 2 bases; nucleotides not matched to a gene: 7. This chain's CDR3 is CASSSTGTSATDTQYF. In nucleotides, the CDR3 is TGTGCCAGCAGTTCTACCGGGACTAGCGCCACAGATACGCAGTATTTT.

This clonotype was detected once. The chain combines TRBV7-9 with TRBJ2-3; a weak D match, TRBD2 (5 bases). The CDR3 spans 15 residues. CDR1 and CDR2 from the germline V gene are SEHNR and FQNEAQ (reference sequence). Between the trimmed V and J ends, which lost 7 bases and 4 bases, there was a span of 18 bases. In DNA form, the CDR3 reads TGTGCCAGCACCGGACTTTCGGCGGGCGCAGATACGCAGTATTTT. This translates into CASTGLSAGADTQYF. Full variable domain (rest looked up from reference TRBV7-9 and TRBJ2-3): DTGVSQNPRHKITKRGQNVTFRCDPISEHNRLYWYRQTLGQGPEFLTYFQNEAQLEKSRLLSDRFSAERPKGSFSTLEIQRTEQGDSAMYLCASTGLSAGADTQYFGPGTRLTVL.

This clonotype has a handful of counts. At one end the junction does not follow the germline gene, possibly because of a read error. The chain uses TRBV4-3 and TRBJ1-2, with D hard to call. CDR1 LGHNA and CDR2 YSLEER come from the germline V gene. The CDR3 covers 15 residues. CDR3 region: CASSQDPQVSYGHTF. CDR3 nucleotides: TGCGCCAGCAGCCAAGATCCTCAGGTCTCCTATGGCCACACCTTC.

Only a few counts were recorded for this clonotype. The chain carries TRBV27 and TRBJ2-3; D is unclear. V was pared by 8 bases and J by 10 bases, with 19 bases between. Germline V gene lookup returns CDR1 MNHEY and CDR2 SMNVEV (reference sequence). The CDR3 has 13 residues. The CDR3 coding sequence is TGTGCCAGCCGCCTAGAAAACGGCGATGCGCAGTATTTT. Its translation is CASRLENGDAQYF.

This sequence joins TRBV12-3 or TRBV12-4 and TRBJ2-1, with 7 nucleotides matching TRBD2. The V gene end was trimmed by 5 bases and the J gene end by 11 bases; junction bases not matched to a gene: 6. The CDR3 consists of 12 residues. The CDR3 loop is CASSIPAGKQFF. As DNA, the CDR3 is TGTGCCAGCAGTATCCCAGCGGGGAAGCAGTTCTTC.

This clonotype has only a few counts. The rearrangement links TRBV12-3 or TRBV12-4 to TRBJ2-5; D is perhaps TRBD2 (5 bases). V was clipped by 0 bases and J by 5 bases, with 10 bases between them. The CDR3 runs 14 residues. CDR3 protein: CASSLAARGETQYF. The CDR3 coding sequence is TGTGCCAGCAGTTTAGCCGCCAGAGGGGAGACCCAGTACTTC.

This clonotype has only a few counts. The rearrangement uses TRBV7-9 and TRBJ1-5; 10 nucleotides align to TRBD1. After removal of 5 bases from V and 7 bases from J, the junction contained 5 bases not matched to a gene. Germline CDR1 and CDR2: SEHNR and FQNEAQ (reference sequence). This CDR3 spans 14 amino acids. CDR3 sequence (DNA): TGTGCCAGCAGCCGGGGACAGGGGTTCCAGCCCCAGCATTTT. Protein product: CASSRGQGFQPQHF. The full variable domain, completed using reference TRBV7-9 and TRBJ1-5, is DTGVSQNPRHKITKRGQNVTFRCDPISEHNRLYWYRQTLGQGPEFLTYFQNEAQLEKSRLLSDRFSAERPKGSFSTLEIQRTEQGDSAMYLCASSRGQGFQPQHFGDGTRLSIL.

This clonotype was recorded a few times. The chain carries TRBV7-6 and TRBJ1-2; TRBD1 matches 8 bases. Germline V gene sequence: CDR1 SGHVS, CDR2 FNYEAQ. V lost 6 bases to trimming and J lost 8 bases; unmatched junction nucleotides: 17. This CDR3 region has 16 residues. The CDR3 sequence is CASSDDRGGDRGGYTF. CDR3 DNA: TGTGCCAGCAGTGACGACAGGGGAGGAGACCGCGGGGGCTACACCTTC.

This chain links TRBV7-6 with TRBJ2-3, with 7 nucleotides matching TRBD2. With V trimmed by 1 base and J by 4 bases, 5 bases remained unmatched. Germline CDR1 and CDR2: SGHVS and FNYEAQ. The CDR3 is 15 residues long. CDR3 amino acids: CASSLGLAVPDTQYF. CDR3 coding DNA: TGTGCCAGCAGCTTAGGGCTAGCGGTACCAGATACGCAGTATTTT.

The gene calls are TRBV7-2 and TRBJ2-3; 12 positions match TRBD2. Trimming cost V 5 bases and J 1 base; bases outside gene matches: 16. Germline CDR1 reads SGHTA; CDR2 reads FQGNSA. This CDR3 spans 20 amino acids. The CDR3 DNA reads as TGTGCCAGCAGCACTAGTGGGCTAGCGGGGGGGTGGGGAGGCACAGATACGCAGTATTTT. Encoded protein: CASSTSGLAGGWGGTDTQYF.

In this sample, this clonotype turned up a few times. The genes are TRBV4-1 and TRBJ2-7, with D unresolved. This CDR3 has 14 residues. Per germline, CDR1 MGHRA and CDR2 YSYEKL. V dropped 0 bases and J dropped 2 bases, with 8 bases sitting between them. This CDR3 reads CASSQDLLTYEQYF. In DNA, the CDR3 is TGCGCCAGCAGCCAAGACCTCCTGACCTACGAGCAGTACTTC.

This clonotype was recorded a few times. The genes are TRBV7-8 and TRBJ2-7, with 10 bases identical to TRBD2. The CDR3 has 14 residues. The germline CDR1 and CDR2 sequences are SGHVS and FQNEAQ. J gave up 2 bases and V 4 bases, and 2 bases lay outside the gene matches. The DNA for the CDR3 is TGTGCCAGCAGCTATAGCGGGGGGACCTACGAGCAGTACTTC. It yields the protein CASSYSGGTYEQYF.